This TCR beta chain was identified in a study of read filtering for tumor transcriptome and immune sequencing. Background on the study: IR-seq gave about 4.05 to 11 million TCR reads per sample; RNA-seq gave roughly 80 to 1,300. Study observations and caveats: In IR-seq, single-read clonotypes were around 80% of clonotypes but approximately 4% of reads.

With respect to this clonotype: Its antigen is as yet unknown. A junction boundary mismatches the germline segment, possibly from a read error.

This library used roughly 0.4 ug RNA and molecular barcoded adaptors spanning alpha/delta and beta/gamma chains. A single record per CDR3 protein comes from TCRdb applying MiXCR to the reads. The table includes about 35,000 distinct CDR3 sequences, roughly an eighth detected once. The germline V gene encodes CDR1 DFQATT and CDR2 SNEGSKA (reference sequence). The CDR3 extends over 15 amino acids. The V and J genes are TRBV20-1 and TRBJ2-1; 11 bases agree with TRBD2. Sequenced sample: a population of CD138-negative cells sorted from bone marrow. The clonotype was recovered from a donor older than 35 with multiple myeloma. DNA for the CDR3: TGCAGTGCTTACGCTAGCGGGAGGTCCTACAATGAGCGGTTCTTC. It specifies CSAYASGRSYNERFF.